These 28 T cell receptor beta chains share one sample of origin, sequenced in a study of cytomegalovirus exposure and HLA in healthy donors. The study ran its PCR with 60 Vbeta and 13 Jbeta primers. Sequenced by immunoSEQ multiplex PCR; TCRdb stores in-frame clones only, minus some. The sample includes 89,000 or so clones, approximately 75% of them seen just once. The sample consisted of PBMCs. These TCRs come from a man in his sixties in good health and CMV-seronegative.

There are a few counts of this clone. The genes are TRBV10-3 and TRBJ2-3; TRBD2 matches at 9 bases. Germline CDR1 is ENHRY and CDR2 is SYGVKD. V shed 8 bases and J 6 bases; nucleotides not matched to a gene: 12. The CDR3 is 15 residues long. The CDR3 loop is CAIGKSSGGADTQYF. As DNA, the CDR3 is TGTGCCATCGGAAAAAGTAGCGGGGGAGCGGATACGCAGTATTTT.

The V and J genes are TRBV6-1 and TRBJ2-4; 8 nucleotides line up with TRBD1. Per germline, CDR1 MNHNS and CDR2 SASEGT. CDR3 length: 17 amino acids. J gave up 2 bases and V 1 base, and 7 bases lay outside the gene matches. CDR3 loop: CASSEVQGALSKNIQYF. In nucleotides, the CDR3 is TGTGCCAGCAGTGAAGTCCAGGGGGCTCTTTCCAAAAACATTCAGTACTTC.

This clone was seen more than once but under ten times. The chain recombines TRBV5-1 with TRBJ2-1, with unresolved D. CDR1 is SGHRS and CDR2 is YFSETQ in the germline V gene. Trimming took off 0 bases at V and 5 bases at J, with 18 bases between the two ends. This CDR3 has 17 residues. This CDR3 reads CASSLARLVGLDNEQFF. As DNA, the CDR3 is TGCGCCAGCAGCTTGGCCCGACTTGTCGGCTTGGACAATGAGCAGTTCTTC.

The chain carries TRBV7-3 and TRBJ1-3, with TRBD1 identical over 9 bases. Germline values: CDR1 SGHTA, CDR2 FQGTGA. V shed 5 bases, J shed 1 base, and the junction held 3 bases outside the gene matches. The CDR3 is 15 residues long. In DNA, the CDR3 is TGTGCCAGCAGCCGGACAGGGGATTCTGGAAACACCATATATTTT. This sequence encodes CASSRTGDSGNTIYF.

This chain joins TRBV9 and TRBJ1-4; tentative D call: TRBD1 (5 bases). From germline, CDR1 is SGDLS and CDR2 YYNGEE. The CDR3 totals 15 residues. Trimming took 0 bases from V and 7 from J, leaving 13 bases between them. The CDR3 spells CASSVGAGMGEKLFF. CDR3 DNA: TGTGCCAGCAGCGTAGGGGCAGGGATGGGTGAAAAACTGTTTTTT.

This clone has a single count. The rearrangement links TRBV7-3 to TRBJ1-6, with D possibly being TRBD1 (6 bases). From germline, CDR1 is SGHTA and CDR2 FQGTGA. V lost 5 bases and J lost 8, with 19 bases in between. This CDR3 is 16 amino acids long. The CDR3 DNA is TGTGCCAGCAGCCCTGGGGGGGCGGCTTGGGATTCACCCCTCCACTTT. Translating gives CASSPGGAAWDSPLHF.

The chain joins TRBV30 to TRBJ2-5; 7 bases are a match to TRBD1. With the DNA end fitting TRBJ2-7 better, the J assignment may be wrong. Germline values: CDR1 GTSNPN, CDR2 SVGIG (reference sequence). The CDR3 consists of 14 residues. DNA of the CDR3: TGTGCCTGGAGTAAGGGGGCAGCCTGGGGCGAGCAGTACTTC. Its protein product is CAWSKGAAWGEQYF.

The sample holds a few counts of this clone. The chain is built from TRBV6-6 and TRBJ2-2, with D possibly being TRBD1 (5 bases). Germline-derived CDR1 and CDR2 are MNHNY and SVGAGI (reference sequence). The CDR3 is 14 residues long. Deletions cut 7 bases from V and 2 bases from J, with 11 bases between. CDR3 in DNA: TGTGCCAGCATTACAGGAGCCAACACCGGGGAGCTGTTTTTT. Protein sequence: CASITGANTGELFF.

In this sample, this clone turned up once. The gene calls are TRBV6-1 and TRBJ2-5; D might be TRBD1 (6 bases). With 2 bases removed from V and 5 bases from J, the gap between germline ends came to 12 bases. This CDR3 spans 14 amino acids. Germline loops: CDR1 MNHNS, CDR2 SASEGT. The CDR3 DNA follows: TGTGCCAGCAGTGAATACAGGGCTGAGGAGACCCAGTACTTC. Its protein product is CASSEYRAEETQYF.

The chain combines TRBV7-2 with TRBJ2-3; D gene unclear. The germline gives CDR1 SGHTA, CDR2 FQGNSA. V dropped 5 bases and J dropped 2 bases, with 5 bases sitting between them. This CDR3 is built from 12 residues. The DNA for the CDR3 is TGTGCCAGCAGCCCCCACACAGATACGCAGTATTTT. Translating it yields CASSPHTDTQYF.

The J gene is TRBJ1-2, the V gene TRBV21-1. TRBV21-1 is marked as a pseudogene. The CDR3 is 18 residues long. The chain's CDR3 is CASSKDPRSLRPGYGYTF. In DNA, the CDR3 is TGTGCCAGCAGCAAAGACCCTCGGAGTCTGCGGCCGGGCTATGGCTACACCTTC.

The chain carries TRBV5-1 and TRBJ2-1; D call uncertain. Between the trimmed V and J ends, which lost 6 bases and 9 bases, there was a span of 10 bases. The CDR3 length is 11 residues. Germline-derived CDR1 and CDR2 are SGHRS and YFSETQ. CDR3 loop: CASKVTGEQFF. CDR3 in DNA: TGCGCCAGCAAGGTGACGGGTGAGCAGTTCTTC.

The V gene is TRBV25-1, the J gene TRBJ2-5, with D possibly matching TRBD1 (5 bases). The CDR3 is made up of 14 amino acids. Germline V gene lookup returns CDR1 MGHDK and CDR2 SYGVNS. Trimming removed 6 bases at V and 5 bases at J, with 16 bases between. The CDR3 spells CASSLKGSGETQYF. CDR3 DNA: TGTGCCAGCAGCCTAAAGGGGTCCGGGGAGACCCAGTACTTC.

Worth noting for this clone: A junction end diverges from the germline sequence, so it may reflect a read error. The chain is built from TRBV19 and TRBJ1-1, with a tentative D call TRBD1 (5 bases). Germline CDR1 is LNHDA and CDR2 is SQIVND (reference sequence). This CDR3 region has 11 residues. In nucleotides, the CDR3 is TGTGCCAGTAGTCTAGACAGAGAAGCTTTCTTT. This encodes CASSLDREAFF.

CDR3 protein: CASSVGYTGYTF. CDR3 nucleotides: TGTGCCAGCAGCGTAGGGTACACTGGCTACACCTTC. The J gene is TRBJ1-2, the V gene TRBV9; D gene uncertain. Looked up from germline, CDR1 is SGDLS and CDR2 is YYNGEE. The CDR3 runs 12 residues. V was cut by 0 bases and J by 7 bases, with 7 bases left in between.

The chain combines TRBV9 with TRBJ1-1, with D possibly matching TRBD1 (5 bases). CDR3 length equals 15 residues. The germline V gene encodes CDR1 SGDLS and CDR2 YYNGEE. Deletions cut 0 bases from V and 1 base from J, with 10 bases between. This CDR3 reads CASSVGTHKNTEAFF. CDR3 DNA: TGTGCCAGCAGCGTAGGGACACACAAGAACACTGAAGCTTTCTTT.

The J gene is TRBJ1-4, the V gene TRBV6-1; D perhaps matches TRBD1 (6 bases). Germline CDR1 is MNHNS and CDR2 is SASEGT. The V end was cut by 4 bases, the J end by 0 bases, with 12 bases between. The CDR3 spans 16 residues. The CDR3: CASSGGTTATNEKLFF. DNA of the CDR3: TGTGCCAGCAGTGGTGGGACAACTGCAACTAATGAAAAACTGTTTTTT.

As DNA, the CDR3 is TGTGCCAGTGGGATAGGGGCTCCCTCTGGAAACACCATATATTTT. Amino acid sequence: CASGIGAPSGNTIYF. The chain joins TRBV19 to TRBJ1-3; tentatively, D is TRBD1 (5 bases). In germline, CDR1 is LNHDA, CDR2 SQIVND (reference sequence). This CDR3 comprises 15 residues. V dropped 8 bases and J dropped 0 bases, with 14 bases sitting between them.

The chain employs TRBV6-1 and TRBJ1-2; 9 nucleotides match TRBD1. Losses at the gene ends were 2 bases for V and 6 bases for J; bases not matched to a gene: 7. There are 15 residues in the CDR3. Germline CDR1 and CDR2: MNHNS and SASEGT. CDR3 nucleotide sequence: TGTGCCAGCAGTGAAATGCCCCGGACAGGGGATGGCTACACCTTC. Encoded protein: CASSEMPRTGDGYTF.

This sequence joins TRBV5-1 and TRBJ1-2, with D possibly being TRBD1 (5 bases). Germline V gene lookup returns CDR1 SGHRS and CDR2 YFSETQ. CDR3 length: 15 residues. V was clipped by 0 bases and J by 4 bases, with 13 bases between them. The CDR3 region has the DNA TGCGCCAGCAGCTTGGATTGGGGCGAGAGCTATGGCTACACCTTC. The encoded protein is CASSLDWGESYGYTF.

The gene calls are TRBV15 and TRBJ2-7; 9 bases agree with TRBD2. The CDR3 sequence is 15 residues long. The J segment lost 2 bases and the V segment lost 5 bases, leaving 7 bases of the junction unmatched. Germline values: CDR1 LNHNV, CDR2 YYDKDF (reference sequence). CDR3 coding DNA: TGTGCCACCAGCGCGGGCGGGGGGGGCACCTACGAGCAGTACTTC. Its translation: CATSAGGGGTYEQYF.

The genes are TRBV7-2 and TRBJ2-1; TRBD1 might be the D (6 bases). CDR3 length: 12 residues. CDR1 is SGHTA and CDR2 is FQGNSA in the germline V gene. V was pared by 5 bases and J by 9 bases, with 11 bases between. The CDR3 sequence: CASSNPGAEQFF. CDR3 DNA: TGTGCCAGCAGCAACCCAGGGGCTGAGCAGTTCTTC.

This clone was seen just once. The chain recombines TRBV7-8 with TRBJ2-7; 9 nucleotides line up with TRBD2. Germline V CDR1 and CDR2: SGHVS, FQNEAQ. The junction had 5 bases not matched to a gene; V was cut back by 2 bases and J by 3 bases. The CDR3 is 15 residues long. The CDR3 loop is CASSLSGGYFYEQYF. In nucleotides, the CDR3 is TGTGCCAGCAGCTTAAGCGGGGGGTACTTCTACGAGCAGTACTTC.

V usage is TRBV21-1 and J usage is TRBJ2-1; the table assigns TRBD2, which was not confirmed against the DNA. TRBV21-1 is shown as a pseudogene. CDR3 length: 17 residues. CDR3 loop: CASSLGETRLPYNEQFF. The CDR3 coding sequence is TGTGCCAGCAGCCTAGGGGAGACTAGGCTTCCCTACAATGAGCAGTTCTTC.

J is TRBJ2-1 and V is TRBV6-5, with no clear D. There are 11 residues in the CDR3. From germline, CDR1 is MNHEY and CDR2 SVGAGI. The ends were cut back, 3 bases at V and 8 bases at J, with 5 bases in the middle. The CDR3 sequence is CASSYRDEQFF. DNA of the CDR3: TGTGCCAGCAGTTATCGGGATGAGCAGTTCTTC.

CDR3 loop: CASSEAYPSPYTF. In DNA, the CDR3 is TGTGCCAGCAGTGAAGCTTATCCCAGTCCTTACACCTTC. The chain employs TRBV6-1 and TRBJ1-2; D gene unclear. The CDR3 totals 13 residues. Germline values: CDR1 MNHNS, CDR2 SASEGT. Trimming stripped 0 bases from V and 11 bases from J, with 13 bases between.

This chain connects TRBV7-2 to TRBJ1-4, with D unresolved. Germline lookup yields CDR1 SGHTA and CDR2 FQGNSA. Trimming left V 5 bases short and J 0 bases short, with 4 bases between. The CDR3 spans 13 residues. The CDR3 loop reads CASSPATNEKLFF. The CDR3 DNA reads as TGTGCCAGCAGCCCGGCAACTAATGAAAAACTGTTTTTT.

The J gene is TRBJ1-6, the V gene TRBV11-2; D possibly corresponds to TRBD1 (6 bases). Germline assignment: CDR1 SGHAT and CDR2 FQNNGV. Trimming removed 7 bases at V and 4 bases at J, with 17 bases between. There are 16 residues in the CDR3. The CDR3 DNA reads as TGTGCCAGCACCCTCTTAGAAACAGGGTATAATTCACCCCTCCACTTT. Its protein is CASTLLETGYNSPLHF.